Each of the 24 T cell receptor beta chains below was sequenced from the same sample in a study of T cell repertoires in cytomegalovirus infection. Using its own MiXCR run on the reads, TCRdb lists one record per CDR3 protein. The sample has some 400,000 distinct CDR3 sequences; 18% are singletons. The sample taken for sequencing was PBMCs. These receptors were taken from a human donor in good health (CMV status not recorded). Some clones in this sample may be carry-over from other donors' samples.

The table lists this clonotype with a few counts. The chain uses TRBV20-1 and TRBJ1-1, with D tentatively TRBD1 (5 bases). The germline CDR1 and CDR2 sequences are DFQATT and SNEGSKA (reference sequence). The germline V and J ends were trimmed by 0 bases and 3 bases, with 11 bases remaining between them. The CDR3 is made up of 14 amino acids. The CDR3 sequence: CSARDWRGDTEAFF. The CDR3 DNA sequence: TGCAGTGCTAGAGATTGGCGGGGGGACACTGAAGCTTTCTTT.

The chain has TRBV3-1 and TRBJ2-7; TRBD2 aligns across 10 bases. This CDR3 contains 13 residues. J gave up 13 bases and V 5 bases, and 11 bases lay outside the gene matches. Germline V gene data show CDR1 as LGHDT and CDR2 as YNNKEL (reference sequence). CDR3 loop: CASSTAGTSDFYF. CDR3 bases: TGTGCCAGCAGCACAGCCGGGACTAGCGATTTCTACTTC.

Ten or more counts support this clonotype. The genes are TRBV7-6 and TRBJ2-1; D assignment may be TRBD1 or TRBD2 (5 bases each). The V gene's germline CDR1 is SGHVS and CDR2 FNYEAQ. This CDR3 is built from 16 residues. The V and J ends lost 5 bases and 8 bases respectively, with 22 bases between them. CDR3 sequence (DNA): TGTGCCAGCAGCCCGTTACGAACGGGGCGACCGGATGAGCAGTTCTTC. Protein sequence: CASSPLRTGRPDEQFF.

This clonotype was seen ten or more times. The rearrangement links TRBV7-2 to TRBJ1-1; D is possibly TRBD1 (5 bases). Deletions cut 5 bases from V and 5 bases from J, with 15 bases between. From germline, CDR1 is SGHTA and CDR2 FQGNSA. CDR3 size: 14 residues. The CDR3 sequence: CASSPGGGRTEAFF. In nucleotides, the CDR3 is TGTGCCAGCAGCCCCGGTGGGGGGAGAACTGAAGCTTTCTTT.

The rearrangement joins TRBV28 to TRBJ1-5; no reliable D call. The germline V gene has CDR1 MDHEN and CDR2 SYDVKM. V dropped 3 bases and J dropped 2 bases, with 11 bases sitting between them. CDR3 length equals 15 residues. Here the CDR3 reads CASSFVPSGNQPQHF. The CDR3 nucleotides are TGTGCCAGCAGTTTTGTCCCGTCGGGCAATCAGCCCCAGCATTTT.

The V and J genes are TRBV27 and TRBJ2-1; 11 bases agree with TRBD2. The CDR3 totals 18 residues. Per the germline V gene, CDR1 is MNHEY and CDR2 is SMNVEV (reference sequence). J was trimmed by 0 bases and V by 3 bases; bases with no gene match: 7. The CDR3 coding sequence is TGTGCCAGCAGTTTGAGACTAGCGGGGCCTAGCTCCTACAATGAGCAGTTCTTC. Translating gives CASSLRLAGPSSYNEQFF.

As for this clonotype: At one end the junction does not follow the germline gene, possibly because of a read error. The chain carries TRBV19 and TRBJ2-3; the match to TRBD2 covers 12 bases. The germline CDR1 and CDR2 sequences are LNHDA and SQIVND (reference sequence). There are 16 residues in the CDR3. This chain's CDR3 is CASSKTSGGLTDTQYF. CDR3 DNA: TGTGCCAGTAGTAAGACTAGCGGGGGACTGACAGATACGCAGTATTTC.

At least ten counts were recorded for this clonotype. The chain's CDR3 is CASSQFGGSNSPLHF. CDR3 nucleotide sequence: TGTGCCAGCAGCCAATTCGGGGGAAGTAATTCACCCCTCCACTTT. The genes are TRBV14 and TRBJ1-6, with a weak D call TRBD1 (5 bases). The CDR3 is made up of 15 amino acids. Germline loops: CDR1 SGHDN, CDR2 FVKESK. Deletions cut 2 bases from V and 6 bases from J, with 11 bases between. Full variable domain (rest looked up from reference TRBV14 and TRBJ1-6): EAGVTQFPSHSVIEKGQTVTLRCDPISGHDNLYWYRRVMGKEIKFLLHFVKESKQDESGMPNNRFLAERTGGTYSTLKVQPAELEDSGVYFCASSQFGGSNSPLHFGNGTRLTVT.

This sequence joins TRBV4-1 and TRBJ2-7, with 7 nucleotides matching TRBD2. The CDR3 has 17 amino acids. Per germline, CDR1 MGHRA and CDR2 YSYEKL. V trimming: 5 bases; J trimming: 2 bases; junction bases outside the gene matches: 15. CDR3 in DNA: TGCGCCAGCAGCTATGGTCCGAGCGGGGCCTACGCCTACGAGCAGTACTTC. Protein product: CASSYGPSGAYAYEQYF.

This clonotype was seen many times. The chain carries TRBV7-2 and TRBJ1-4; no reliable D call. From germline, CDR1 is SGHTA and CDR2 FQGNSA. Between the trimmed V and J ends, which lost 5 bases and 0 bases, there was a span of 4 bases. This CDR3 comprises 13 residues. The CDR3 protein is CASSRATNEKLFF. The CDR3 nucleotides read TGTGCCAGCAGCAGAGCAACTAATGAAAAACTGTTTTTT.

The CDR3 reads CASSRTSGRRWETQYF. The CDR3, as DNA: TGTGCCAGCAGTCGGACTAGCGGGAGAAGATGGGAGACCCAGTACTTC. The chain combines TRBV6-6 with TRBJ2-5, with 13 bases aligning to TRBD2. The CDR3 runs 16 residues. Germline V gives CDR1 MNHNY, CDR2 SVGAGI (reference sequence). V lost 5 bases to trimming and J lost 5 bases; unmatched junction nucleotides: 8.

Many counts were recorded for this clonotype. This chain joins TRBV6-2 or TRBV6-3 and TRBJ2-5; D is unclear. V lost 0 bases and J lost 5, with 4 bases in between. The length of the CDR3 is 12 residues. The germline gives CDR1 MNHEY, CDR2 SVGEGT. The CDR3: CASSYSGETQYF. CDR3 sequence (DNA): TGTGCCAGCAGTTACTCTGGGGAGACCCAGTACTTC.

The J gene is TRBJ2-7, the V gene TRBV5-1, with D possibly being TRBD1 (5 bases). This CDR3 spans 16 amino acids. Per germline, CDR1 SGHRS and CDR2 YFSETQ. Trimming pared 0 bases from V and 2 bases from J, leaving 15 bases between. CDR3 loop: CASSLATATVPYEQYF. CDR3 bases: TGCGCCAGCAGCTTGGCAACGGCGACAGTCCCCTACGAGCAGTACTTC.

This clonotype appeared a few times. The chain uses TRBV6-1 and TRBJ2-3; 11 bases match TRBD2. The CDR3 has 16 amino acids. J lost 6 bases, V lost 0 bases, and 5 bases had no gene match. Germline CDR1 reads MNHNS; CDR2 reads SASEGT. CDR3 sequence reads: CASSEAVAGGYDTQYF. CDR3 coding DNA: TGTGCCAGCAGTGAAGCGGTAGCGGGAGGGTACGATACGCAGTATTTT.

The CDR3 loop is CASSFRFPGYQPQHF. Written as DNA, the CDR3 is TGTGCCAGCAGTTTTCGATTTCCGGGGTATCAGCCCCAGCATTTT. The chain joins TRBV28 to TRBJ1-5; D call uncertain. Trimming shortened V by 3 bases and J by 5 bases, and 14 bases separated the two germline ends. The CDR3 covers 15 residues. Germline CDR1 MDHEN, CDR2 SYDVKM.

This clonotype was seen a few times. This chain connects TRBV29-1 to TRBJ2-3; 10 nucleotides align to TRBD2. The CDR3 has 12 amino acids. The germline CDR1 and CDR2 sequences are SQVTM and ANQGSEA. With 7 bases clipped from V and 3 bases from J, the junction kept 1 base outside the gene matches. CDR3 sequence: CSETSGTDTQYF. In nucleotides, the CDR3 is TGCAGCGAGACTAGCGGGACAGATACGCAGTATTTT.

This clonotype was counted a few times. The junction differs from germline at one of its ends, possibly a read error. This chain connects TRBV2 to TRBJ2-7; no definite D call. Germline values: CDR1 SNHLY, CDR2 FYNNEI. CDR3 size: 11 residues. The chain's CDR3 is CASSERSGLHF. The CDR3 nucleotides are TGTGCCAGCAGTGAAAGGTCAGGTCTGCACTTC. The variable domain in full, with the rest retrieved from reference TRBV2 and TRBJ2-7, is EPEVTQTPSHQVTQMGQEVILRCVPISNHLYFYWYRQILGQKVEFLVSFYNNEISEKSEIFDDQFSVERPDGSNFTLKIRSTKLEDSAMYFCASSERSGLHFGPGTRLTVT.

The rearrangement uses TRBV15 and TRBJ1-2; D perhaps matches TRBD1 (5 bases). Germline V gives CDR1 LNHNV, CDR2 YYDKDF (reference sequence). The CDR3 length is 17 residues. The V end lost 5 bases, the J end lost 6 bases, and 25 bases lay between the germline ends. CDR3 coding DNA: TGTGCCACCAGCCCGGGGGTAAGGGCCTGGGGTTGGAATGGCTACACCTTC. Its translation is CATSPGVRAWGWNGYTF.

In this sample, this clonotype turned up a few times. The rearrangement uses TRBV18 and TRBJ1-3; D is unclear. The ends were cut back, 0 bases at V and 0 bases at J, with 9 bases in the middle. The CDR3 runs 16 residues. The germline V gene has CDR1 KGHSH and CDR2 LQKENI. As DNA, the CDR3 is TGTGCCAGCTCACCACCGGGCGCGAGCTCTGGAAACACCATATATTTT. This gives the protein CASSPPGASSGNTIYF.

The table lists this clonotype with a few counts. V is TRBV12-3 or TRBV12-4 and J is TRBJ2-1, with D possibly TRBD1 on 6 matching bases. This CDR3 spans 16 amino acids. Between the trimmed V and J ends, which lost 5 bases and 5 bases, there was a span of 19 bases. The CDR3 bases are TGTGCCAGCAGTCCTCGTGGCAGGGGCCATCACAATGAGCAGTTCTTC. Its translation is CASSPRGRGHHNEQFF.

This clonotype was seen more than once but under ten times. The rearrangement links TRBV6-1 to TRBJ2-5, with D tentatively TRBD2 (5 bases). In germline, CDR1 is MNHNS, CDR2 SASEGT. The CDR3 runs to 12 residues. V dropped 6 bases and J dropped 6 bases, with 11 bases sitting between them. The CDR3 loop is CASRGAVQTQYF. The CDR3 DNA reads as TGTGCCAGCAGGGGAGCGGTCCAGACCCAGTACTTC.

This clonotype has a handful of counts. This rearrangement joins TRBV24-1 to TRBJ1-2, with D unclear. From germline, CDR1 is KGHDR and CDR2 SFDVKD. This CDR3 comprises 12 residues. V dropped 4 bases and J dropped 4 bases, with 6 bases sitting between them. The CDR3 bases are TGTGCCACCAGTGACTGGAGCTATGGCTACACCTTC. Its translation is CATSDWSYGYTF.

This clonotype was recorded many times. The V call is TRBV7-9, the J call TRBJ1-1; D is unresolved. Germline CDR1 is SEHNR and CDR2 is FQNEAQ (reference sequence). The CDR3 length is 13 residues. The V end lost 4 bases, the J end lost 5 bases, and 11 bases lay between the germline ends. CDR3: CASSSSGLTEAFF. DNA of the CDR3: TGTGCCAGCAGCTCCTCAGGTCTTACTGAAGCTTTCTTT.

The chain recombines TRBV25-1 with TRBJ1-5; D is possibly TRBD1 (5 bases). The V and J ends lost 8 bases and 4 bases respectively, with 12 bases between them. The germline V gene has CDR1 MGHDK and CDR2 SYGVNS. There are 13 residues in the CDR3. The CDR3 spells CASQGRMNQPQHF. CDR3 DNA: TGTGCCAGCCAGGGACGGATGAATCAGCCCCAGCATTTT. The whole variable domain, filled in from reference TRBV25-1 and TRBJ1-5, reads EADIYQTPRYLVIGTGKKITLECSQTMGHDKMYWYQQDPGMELHLIHYSYGVNSTEKGDLSSESTVSRIRTEHFPLTLESARPSHTSQYLCASQGRMNQPQHFGDGTRLSIL.